The T cell receptor (beta chain) under discussion was sequenced for a study of beta chain features in type 1 diabetes. Study-level background: Patients were similar to healthy donors in age and gender (as well as in cell yields). The study examined more than 100,000,000 sorted cells across all samples. General study points: Because the template was cDNA, high-expressing cells might be over-represented.

The whole isolated RNA underwent reverse transcription, so sequencing captured expressed TCRB transcripts. Method: immunoSEQ multiplex PCR; TCRdb's copy keeps in-frame clones and lacks some. In the table there are roughly 310,000 clones, approximately 11% of which are singletons. CDR1 is SEHNR and CDR2 is FQNEAQ in the germline V gene (reference sequence). The CDR3 runs 15 residues. V trimming: 6 bases; J trimming: 8 bases; junction bases outside the gene matches: 10. This clone has only a few counts. Its specificity is not known. This chain uses TRBV7-9 with TRBJ1-4; the match to TRBD1 covers 9 bases. The sequenced material came from naive CD4+ T cells from blood. The origin of this receptor is a woman in her thirties in good health. The CDR3 sequence: CASRPTGGAGEKLFF. The DNA for the CDR3 is TGTGCCAGCAGACCCACAGGGGGCGCGGGGGAAAAACTGTTTTTT.